The rows below give T cell receptor beta chains drawn from one sample of a study of cytomegalovirus exposure and HLA in healthy donors. Data came from immunoSEQ multiplex PCR; TCRdb stores just in-frame clones and leaves some out. The table records about 210,000 clones, around four fifths of them present only once. Sequenced sample: PBMCs. Receptors originate from a woman in her fifties or sixties in good health and CMV-seropositive. The CDR3 runs from the conserved cysteine through the conserved F or W. D genes are given only for firm matches. Not all rows give a size; the values are once, few, many and, for expanded clones, a class.

D: TRBD1; J: TRBJ1-2; length: 13; V: TRBV5-4; size: .; CDR3: CASSLDRDYGYTF; DNA: TGTGCCAGCAGCTTAGACAGGGATTATGGCTACACCTTC
D: .; J: TRBJ1-5; length: 17; V: TRBV18; size: .; CDR3: CASSPPGGDLSNQPQHF; DNA: TGTGCCAGCTCACCACCGGGCGGGGATCTTAGCAATCAGCCCCAGCATTTT
D: TRBD1; J: TRBJ1-5; length: 14; V: TRBV7-2; size: .; CDR3: CASSRGQAGEPQHF; DNA: TGTGCCAGCAGCCGCGGACAGGCTGGGGAGCCCCAGCATTTT
D: TRBD1; J: TRBJ2-3; length: 17; V: TRBV25-1; size: .; CDR3: CASSGAQGERRGDTQYF; DNA: TGTGCCAGCAGTGGGGCACAGGGGGAACGTCGGGGAGATACGCAGTATTTT
D: .; J: TRBJ1-3; length: 13; V: TRBV30; size: .; CDR3: CAFAISTGNTIYF; DNA: TGTGCCTTCGCGATTTCAACTGGAAACACCATATATTTT
D: TRBD1; J: TRBJ2-3; length: 14; V: TRBV5-1; size: .; CDR3: CASSNRGGTDTQYF; DNA: TGCGCCAGCAGCAACAGGGGGGGCACAGATACGCAGTATTTT
D: TRBD1; J: TRBJ1-4; length: 15; V: TRBV11-2; size: .; CDR3: CASSPDRGLNEKLFF; DNA: TGTGCCAGCAGCCCAGACAGGGGGTTGAACGAAAAACTGTTTTTT
D: .; J: TRBJ2-7; length: 14; V: TRBV2; size: once; CDR3: CATRAENRAYEQYF; DNA: TGTGCCACCAGGGCGGAAAATAGAGCCTACGAGCAGTACTTC
D: .; J: TRBJ1-3; length: 15; V: TRBV2; size: few; CDR3: CASTSQGISGNTIYF; DNA: TGTGCCAGCACCTCGCAGGGGATCTCTGGAAACACCATATATTTT
D: .; J: TRBJ2-1; length: 13; V: TRBV7-8; size: .; CDR3: CASSPLPGTEQFF; DNA: TGTGCCAGCAGCCCCCTCCCGGGAACTGAGCAGTTCTTC
D: .; J: TRBJ2-5; length: 13; V: TRBV4-1; size: .; CDR3: CASNEPGHQTQYF; DNA: TGCGCCAGCAACGAACCGGGACACCAGACCCAGTACTTC
D: TRBD1; J: TRBJ2-2; length: 15; V: TRBV6-4; size: once; CDR3: CASRPGQGRTGELFF; DNA: TGTGCCAGCAGGCCGGGACAGGGGCGGACCGGGGAGCTGTTTTTT
D: TRBD1; J: TRBJ2-5; length: 14; V: TRBV6-1; size: .; CDR3: CASSRDRDRETQYF; DNA: TGTGCCAGCAGCCGGGACAGGGACCGAGAGACCCAGTACTTC
D: TRBD2; J: TRBJ2-1; length: 16; V: TRBV18; size: .; CDR3: CASSPTGTSTYNEQFF; DNA: TGTGCCAGCTCACCAACCGGGACTAGTACTTACAATGAGCAGTTCTTC
D: .; J: TRBJ2-7; length: 14; V: TRBV19; size: .; CDR3: CASSPTGETYEQYF; DNA: TGTGCCAGTAGTCCAACAGGCGAGACCTACGAGCAGTACTTC
D: TRBD2; J: TRBJ2-5; length: 16; V: TRBV18; size: .; CDR3: CASSPLAGGAGETQYF; DNA: TGTGCCAGCTCACCGCTAGCGGGGGGAGCCGGAGAGACCCAGTACTTC
D: TRBD1; J: TRBJ1-4; length: 13; V: TRBV7-2; size: .; CDR3: CASSPMGQIKLFF; DNA: TGTGCCAGCAGCCCGATGGGACAGATAAAACTGTTTTTT
D: TRBD1; J: TRBJ2-7; length: 12; V: TRBV5-6; size: .; CDR3: CASSLRGREQYF; DNA: TGTGCCAGCAGCTTGAGGGGGCGCGAGCAGTACTTC
D: TRBD2; J: TRBJ2-3; length: 16; V: TRBV7-2; size: .; CDR3: CASSPGLAGVADTQYF; DNA: TGTGCCAGCAGCCCGGGACTAGCGGGGGTTGCAGATACGCAGTATTTT
D: TRBD1; J: TRBJ2-1; length: 12; V: TRBV29-1; size: .; CDR3: CSVLTGDNEQFF; DNA: TGCAGCGTGCTGACAGGGGACAATGAGCAGTTCTTC
D: .; J: TRBJ1-2; length: 13; V: TRBV5-1; size: .; CDR3: CASRTGGNYGYTF; DNA: TGCGCCAGCAGGACGGGCGGGAACTATGGCTACACCTTC
D: .; J: TRBJ1-3; length: 15; V: TRBV6-6; size: .; CDR3: CASSYSIDSGNTIYF; DNA: TGTGCCAGCAGTTACTCTATAGACTCTGGAAACACCATATATTTT
D: TRBD1; J: TRBJ2-7; length: 13; V: TRBV6-1; size: .; CDR3: CASSRDRGYEQYF; DNA: TGTGCCAGCAGCCGGGACAGGGGTTACGAGCAGTACTTC
D: TRBD2; J: TRBJ2-3; length: 15; V: TRBV18; size: .; CDR3: CASSATSGVTDTQYF; DNA: TGTGCCAGCTCCGCGACTAGCGGGGTCACAGATACGCAGTATTTT
D: TRBD1; J: TRBJ1-2; length: 14; V: TRBV4-1; size: few; CDR3: CASSRPGQAYGYTF; DNA: TGCGCCAGCAGCCGACCGGGACAGGCCTATGGCTACACCTTC
D: .; J: TRBJ2-3; length: 14; V: TRBV7-3; size: .; CDR3: CASSFNLGTDTQYF; DNA: TGTGCCAGCAGCTTTAATCTCGGCACAGATACGCAGTATTTT
D: TRBD2; J: TRBJ2-3; length: 13; V: TRBV5-6; size: .; CDR3: CASSRLAADTQYF; DNA: TGTGCCAGCAGCCGACTAGCGGCAGATACGCAGTATTTT
D: TRBD2; J: TRBJ2-1; length: 17; V: TRBV7-3; size: few; CDR3: CASSPYSSGGTYNEQFF; DNA: TGTGCCAGCAGCCCCTATTCTAGCGGGGGGACTTACAATGAGCAGTTCTTC
D: TRBD1; J: TRBJ1-1; length: 15; V: TRBV28; size: .; CDR3: CASSPTTGGRAEAFF; DNA: TGTGCCAGCAGTCCTACGACAGGGGGCCGCGCTGAAGCTTTCTTT
D: TRBD1; J: TRBJ1-2; length: 18; V: TRBV27; size: .; CDR3: CASSPLGQGRGGIYGYTF; DNA: TGTGCCAGCAGCCCCCTCGGACAGGGGAGGGGTGGGATCTATGGCTACACCTTC
D: .; J: TRBJ2-5; length: 13; V: TRBV6-1; size: .; CDR3: CASSDGNAETQYF; DNA: TGTGCCAGCAGTGATGGTAATGCGGAGACCCAGTACTTC
D: TRBD1; J: TRBJ1-3; length: 17; V: TRBV9; size: .; CDR3: CASSVSDRGRSGNTIYF; DNA: TGTGCCAGCAGCGTAAGCGACAGGGGGCGATCTGGAAACACCATATATTTT
D: .; J: TRBJ1-5; length: 15; V: TRBV30; size: .; CDR3: CAWSVGGAMGQPQHF; DNA: TGTGCCTGGAGTGTAGGGGGGGCCATGGGTCAGCCCCAGCATTTT
D: .; J: TRBJ2-7; length: 14; V: TRBV30; size: .; CDR3: CAWSVGLGAYEQYF; DNA: TGTGCCTGGAGTGTTGGCCTCGGGGCCTACGAGCAGTACTTC
D: .; J: TRBJ2-2; length: 15; V: TRBV7-2; size: .; CDR3: CASSPQGGGTGELFF; DNA: TGTGCCAGCAGCCCCCAGGGAGGTGGCACCGGGGAGCTGTTTTTT
D: .; J: TRBJ1-1; length: 12; V: TRBV29-1; size: .; CDR3: CSVGGLNTEAFF; DNA: TGCAGCGTTGGCGGGCTGAACACTGAAGCTTTCTTT
D: .; J: TRBJ1-2; length: 13; V: TRBV7-2; size: few; CDR3: CASSSGTNYGYTF; DNA: TGTGCCAGCAGCTCAGGCACCAACTATGGCTACACCTTC
D: .; J: TRBJ2-7; length: 15; V: TRBV7-2; size: .; CDR3: CASSLAGGREQEQYF; DNA: TGTGCCAGCAGCCTAGCCGGTGGAAGGGAGCAAGAGCAGTACTTC
D: .; J: TRBJ1-5; length: 12; V: TRBV5-8; size: .; CDR3: CASSDDSGPQHF; DNA: TGTGCCAGCAGCGACGACAGTGGGCCCCAGCATTTT
D: TRBD1; J: TRBJ1-1; length: 15; V: TRBV27; size: .; CDR3: CASSPQQGMRTEAFF; DNA: TGTGCCAGCAGCCCCCAACAGGGGATGAGAACTGAAGCTTTCTTT
D: TRBD1; J: TRBJ1-6; length: 14; V: TRBV28; size: .; CDR3: CASSTGTENSPLHF; DNA: TGTGCCAGCTCAACCGGGACAGAGAATTCACCCCTCCACTTT
D: .; J: TRBJ2-1; length: 14; V: TRBV6-5; size: once; CDR3: CATWGLYSYNEQFF; DNA: TGTGCCACCTGGGGGCTGTACTCCTACAATGAGCAGTTCTTC
D: .; J: TRBJ1-2; length: 13; V: TRBV28; size: .; CDR3: CASSLGGIYGYTF; DNA: TGTGCCAGCAGTTTAGGAGGCATATATGGCTACACCTTC
D: TRBD1; J: TRBJ2-1; length: 13; V: TRBV5-6; size: once; CDR3: CASSSRRTGEQFF; DNA: TGTGCCAGCAGCTCACGAAGGACAGGTGAGCAGTTCTTC
D: .; J: TRBJ1-2; length: 13; V: TRBV6-1; size: .; CDR3: CASSDYNRDGYTF; DNA: TGTGCCAGCAGTGACTATAACAGGGATGGCTACACCTTC
D: .; J: TRBJ1-2; length: 13; V: TRBV28; size: .; CDR3: CASSFPGRGGYTF; DNA: TGTGCCAGCAGTTTTCCAGGTCGAGGAGGGTACACCTTC
D: .; J: TRBJ1-2; length: 15; V: TRBV2; size: .; CDR3: CASRTLMGQGHGYTF; DNA: TGTGCCAGCAGGACCCTGATGGGGCAGGGGCATGGCTACACCTTC
D: TRBD2; J: TRBJ2-7; length: 16; V: TRBV4-2; size: .; CDR3: CASSQETSGGAGEQYF; DNA: TGTGCCAGCAGCCAAGAGACTAGCGGGGGGGCGGGCGAGCAGTACTTC
D: .; J: TRBJ2-6; length: 15; V: TRBV6-1; size: few; CDR3: CASSFRVYGANVLTF; DNA: TGTGCCAGCAGTTTTCGGGTATATGGGGCCAACGTCCTGACTTTC
D: TRBD1; J: TRBJ1-5; length: 15; V: TRBV10-3; size: .; CDR3: CAISPTGVSNQPQHF; DNA: TGTGCCATCAGCCCGACAGGGGTCAGCAATCAGCCCCAGCATTTT
D: .; J: TRBJ1-5; length: 14; V: TRBV6-5; size: .; CDR3: CASRPTGPNQPQHF; DNA: TGTGCCAGCAGGCCAACAGGGCCCAATCAGCCCCAGCATTTT
D: TRBD2; J: TRBJ2-3; length: 17; V: TRBV7-2; size: .; CDR3: CASSLDQGLAPTDTQYF; DNA: TGTGCCAGCAGCTTAGACCAAGGACTAGCGCCCACAGATACGCAGTATTTT
D: TRBD2; J: TRBJ2-1; length: 17; V: TRBV4-1; size: .; CDR3: CASSQPTPASGYNEQFF; DNA: TGCGCCAGCAGCCAACCTACCCCGGCTAGCGGATACAATGAGCAGTTCTTC
D: TRBD1; J: TRBJ2-1; length: 14; V: TRBV19; size: .; CDR3: CASSRQGANNEQFF; DNA: TGTGCCAGTAGCCGACAGGGGGCAAACAATGAGCAGTTCTTC
D: .; J: TRBJ1-6; length: 14; V: TRBV7-9; size: few; CDR3: CASSPPFPDSPLHF; DNA: TGTGCCAGCAGCCCTCCATTCCCAGATTCACCCCTCCACTTT
D: TRBD1; J: TRBJ2-5; length: 14; V: TRBV6-5; size: once; CDR3: CASNHQDREETQYF; DNA: TGTGCCAGCAACCACCAGGACAGGGAAGAGACCCAGTACTTC